Listed below are T cell receptor beta chains from one sample, sequenced in a study of radiation and T cells in renal cell carcinoma. Using immunoSEQ multiplex PCR, the repertoire was profiled, and TCRdb retains in-frame clones only, with some absent. The table lists around 140,000 clones, about 88% of them singletons, with 4.1% in the top ten. Material: blood, obtained from a patient whose treatment included radiotherapy and nephrectomy. The origin of the receptors is a woman aged 70-85 years with renal cell carcinoma. Both conserved end residues are part of each CDR3. The order of the fields is CDR3 length, clone size, V gene, D gene, J gene, CDR3 protein, CDR3 DNA. D genes are given only for firm matches. Clone size is not always given. Where it is, it says once, few, many or a class for expanded clones.

CDR3 length: 14; clone size: once; V gene: TRBV28; D gene: TRBD1; J gene: TRBJ2-7; CDR3 protein: CASSVGQVDYEQYF; CDR3 DNA: TGTGCCAGCAGTGTGGGACAGGTCGACTACGAGCAGTACTTC
CDR3 length: 15; clone size: once; V gene: TRBV7-2; D gene: TRBD1; J gene: TRBJ2-5; CDR3 protein: CASSHLEGAGETQYF; CDR3 DNA: TGTGCCAGCAGCCACCTCGAGGGGGCCGGGGAGACCCAGTACTTC
CDR3 length: 13; clone size: -; V gene: TRBV10-2; D gene: -; J gene: TRBJ2-1; CDR3 protein: CASSESGPPRRFF; CDR3 DNA: TGCGCCAGCAGTGAGTCAGGCCCCCCACGCAGGTTCTTC
CDR3 length: 15; clone size: -; V gene: TRBV19; D gene: -; J gene: TRBJ2-2; CDR3 protein: CASSKIEVSTGELFF; CDR3 DNA: TGTGCCAGTAGTAAAATAGAAGTTAGCACCGGGGAGCTGTTTTTT
CDR3 length: 14; clone size: -; V gene: TRBV19; D gene: -; J gene: TRBJ1-2; CDR3 protein: CASSIGTTNYGYTF; CDR3 DNA: TGTGCCAGTAGTATCGGGACAACTAACTATGGCTACACCTTC
CDR3 length: 14; clone size: -; V gene: TRBV7-2; D gene: -; J gene: TRBJ1-2; CDR3 protein: CASSLDRAPHGYTF; CDR3 DNA: TGTGCCAGCAGCTTAGACAGGGCCCCCCATGGCTACACCTTC
CDR3 length: 17; clone size: -; V gene: TRBV19; D gene: -; J gene: TRBJ2-2; CDR3 protein: CASSTLTDRPNTGELFF; CDR3 DNA: TGTGCCAGTAGTACCCTCACTGACAGGCCAAACACCGGGGAGCTGTTTTTT
CDR3 length: 15; clone size: -; V gene: TRBV5-4; D gene: -; J gene: TRBJ2-2; CDR3 protein: CASSLVSVGTGELFF; CDR3 DNA: TGTGCCAGCAGCTTGGTGTCAGTCGGAACCGGGGAGCTGTTTTTT
CDR3 length: 15; clone size: -; V gene: TRBV4-1; D gene: TRBD1; J gene: TRBJ2-7; CDR3 protein: CASSQDRTGSYEQYF; CDR3 DNA: TGCGCCAGCAGCCAGGATAGGACAGGCTCCTACGAGCAGTACTTC
CDR3 length: 13; clone size: -; V gene: TRBV6-5; D gene: TRBD1; J gene: TRBJ2-7; CDR3 protein: CASWGQGTYEQYF; CDR3 DNA: TGTGCCAGCTGGGGACAGGGGACCTACGAGCAGTACTTC
CDR3 length: 13; clone size: once; V gene: TRBV30; D gene: TRBD1; J gene: TRBJ1-2; CDR3 protein: CAWSARQGNGYTF; CDR3 DNA: TGTGCCTGGAGTGCGCGACAGGGGAATGGCTACACCTTC
CDR3 length: 13; clone size: -; V gene: TRBV18; D gene: -; J gene: TRBJ1-3; CDR3 protein: CASSPGAGNTIYF; CDR3 DNA: TGTGCCAGCTCACCAGGGGCTGGAAACACCATATATTTT
CDR3 length: 16; clone size: once; V gene: TRBV2; D gene: -; J gene: TRBJ2-3; CDR3 protein: CASSDFVRGTTDTQYF; CDR3 DNA: TGTGCCAGCAGCGACTTTGTGAGGGGGACCACAGATACGCAGTATTTT
CDR3 length: 13; clone size: -; V gene: TRBV6-4; D gene: TRBD1; J gene: TRBJ1-2; CDR3 protein: CASRGTGVSGYTF; CDR3 DNA: TGTGCCAGCAGGGGAACAGGGGTATCTGGCTACACCTTC
CDR3 length: 14; clone size: few; V gene: TRBV5-4; D gene: -; J gene: TRBJ1-3; CDR3 protein: CASSLQVPGNTIYF; CDR3 DNA: TGTGCCAGCAGCTTGCAGGTCCCTGGAAACACCATATATTTT
CDR3 length: 12; clone size: -; V gene: TRBV6-1; D gene: -; J gene: TRBJ1-1; CDR3 protein: CASSVGGTEAFF; CDR3 DNA: TGTGCCAGCAGCGTAGGCGGCACTGAAGCTTTCTTT
CDR3 length: 15; clone size: -; V gene: TRBV7-7; D gene: TRBD1; J gene: TRBJ2-1; CDR3 protein: CASSPQGTGEDEQFF; CDR3 DNA: TGTGCTAGCAGCCCCCAGGGGACAGGGGAGGATGAGCAGTTCTTC
CDR3 length: 17; clone size: -; V gene: TRBV7-2; D gene: -; J gene: TRBJ1-3; CDR3 protein: CASSPPLRALSGNTIYF; CDR3 DNA: TGTGCCAGCAGCCCCCCCCTCAGGGCCCTCTCTGGAAACACCATATATTTT
CDR3 length: 16; clone size: once; V gene: TRBV9; D gene: -; J gene: TRBJ2-3; CDR3 protein: CASSVVLGEGTDTQYF; CDR3 DNA: TGTGCCAGCAGCGTAGTACTGGGGGAAGGCACAGATACGCAGTATTTT
CDR3 length: 13; clone size: -; V gene: TRBV4-1; D gene: TRBD1; J gene: TRBJ1-2; CDR3 protein: CASSPRTGGGYTF; CDR3 DNA: TGCGCCAGCAGCCCGCGGACAGGGGGTGGCTACACCTTC
CDR3 length: 14; clone size: -; V gene: TRBV6-6; D gene: TRBD1; J gene: TRBJ1-1; CDR3 protein: CASSQQGGMTEAFF; CDR3 DNA: TGTGCCAGCAGCCAACAGGGGGGGATGACTGAAGCTTTCTTT
CDR3 length: 14; clone size: once; V gene: TRBV18; D gene: -; J gene: TRBJ1-1; CDR3 protein: CASSRDYLNTEAFF; CDR3 DNA: TGTGCCAGCTCCCGGGACTACCTAAACACTGAAGCTTTCTTT
CDR3 length: 13; clone size: -; V gene: TRBV5-1; D gene: -; J gene: TRBJ1-4; CDR3 protein: CASSRDANEKLFF; CDR3 DNA: TGCGCCAGCAGTCGGGATGCTAATGAAAAACTGTTTTTT
CDR3 length: 16; clone size: -; V gene: TRBV5-1; D gene: TRBD1; J gene: TRBJ2-1; CDR3 protein: CASSLSDRGTGNEQFF; CDR3 DNA: TGCGCCAGCAGCCTCTCTGACAGGGGAACAGGCAATGAGCAGTTCTTC
CDR3 length: 14; clone size: -; V gene: TRBV28; D gene: -; J gene: TRBJ2-5; CDR3 protein: CASSLFQGKKTQYF; CDR3 DNA: TGTGCCAGCAGTCTTTTTCAGGGAAAGAAGACCCAGTACTTC
CDR3 length: 14; clone size: -; V gene: TRBV2; D gene: -; J gene: TRBJ2-2; CDR3 protein: CASSGQVPTGELFF; CDR3 DNA: TGTGCCAGCAGTGGACAGGTCCCCACCGGGGAGCTGTTTTTT
CDR3 length: 13; clone size: -; V gene: TRBV9; D gene: -; J gene: TRBJ1-1; CDR3 protein: CASSVLENTEAFF; CDR3 DNA: TGTGCCAGCAGCGTCCTAGAGAACACTGAAGCTTTCTTT
CDR3 length: 14; clone size: few; V gene: TRBV7-8; D gene: TRBD1; J gene: TRBJ1-1; CDR3 protein: CASSVGQRNTEAFF; CDR3 DNA: TGTGCCAGCAGCGTGGGACAGAGGAACACTGAAGCTTTCTTT
CDR3 length: 11; clone size: -; V gene: TRBV20-1; D gene: TRBD2; J gene: TRBJ2-7; CDR3 protein: CSAGLADEQYF; CDR3 DNA: TGCAGTGCGGGACTAGCGGACGAGCAGTACTTC
CDR3 length: 8; clone size: few; V gene: TRBV30; D gene: -; J gene: TRBJ1-1; CDR3 protein: CAFGEAFF; CDR3 DNA: TGTGCCTTTGGGGAAGCTTTCTTT
CDR3 length: 16; clone size: -; V gene: TRBV7-6; D gene: TRBD1; J gene: TRBJ1-1; CDR3 protein: CASSPGAGGSNTEAFF; CDR3 DNA: TGTGCCAGCAGCCCTGGGGCAGGGGGTTCGAACACTGAAGCTTTCTTT
CDR3 length: 10; clone size: -; V gene: TRBV5-8; D gene: -; J gene: TRBJ2-3; CDR3 protein: CASSFSTQYF; CDR3 DNA: TGTGCCAGCAGCTTTAGTACGCAGTATTTT
CDR3 length: 11; clone size: -; V gene: TRBV7-2; D gene: -; J gene: TRBJ2-4; CDR3 protein: CASSFSSLQYF; CDR3 DNA: TGTGCCAGCAGCTTCTCCAGTTTACAGTACTTC
CDR3 length: 14; clone size: -; V gene: TRBV19; D gene: -; J gene: TRBJ1-1; CDR3 protein: CASSIKDGNPEAFF; CDR3 DNA: TGTGCCAGTAGTATAAAGGACGGGAACCCCGAAGCTTTCTTT
CDR3 length: 17; clone size: -; V gene: TRBV7-9; D gene: TRBD2; J gene: TRBJ2-5; CDR3 protein: CASSPRGAPRGGETQYF; CDR3 DNA: TGTGCCAGCAGCCCGCGCGGAGCGCCTAGGGGAGGGGAGACCCAGTACTTC
CDR3 length: 11; clone size: -; V gene: TRBV7-2; D gene: -; J gene: TRBJ1-6; CDR3 protein: CASSLVGSLHF; CDR3 DNA: TGTGCCAGCAGCTTAGTGGGGTCCCTCCACTTT
CDR3 length: 15; clone size: -; V gene: TRBV7-2; D gene: -; J gene: TRBJ2-7; CDR3 protein: CASSLIGVSNYEQYF; CDR3 DNA: TGTGCCAGCAGCTTAATCGGGGTCTCTAACTACGAGCAGTACTTC
CDR3 length: 15; clone size: -; V gene: TRBV4-1; D gene: -; J gene: TRBJ1-2; CDR3 protein: CASSQDSQANYGYTF; CDR3 DNA: TGCGCCAGCAGCCAAGATTCCCAGGCTAACTATGGCTACACCTTC
CDR3 length: 14; clone size: -; V gene: TRBV29-1; D gene: TRBD2; J gene: TRBJ2-3; CDR3 protein: CSVILAGGPRTQYF; CDR3 DNA: TGCAGCGTTATACTAGCGGGGGGCCCTAGGACGCAGTATTTT
CDR3 length: 15; clone size: -; V gene: TRBV7-2; D gene: -; J gene: TRBJ1-5; CDR3 protein: CASSSDQGGNQPQHF; CDR3 DNA: TGTGCCAGCAGCTCAGACCAAGGGGGGAATCAGCCCCAGCATTTT
CDR3 length: 15; clone size: -; V gene: TRBV6-5; D gene: TRBD2; J gene: TRBJ2-3; CDR3 protein: CASKGGAGGTDTQYF; CDR3 DNA: TGTGCCAGCAAGGGGGGAGCGGGGGGCACAGATACGCAGTATTTT
CDR3 length: 14; clone size: -; V gene: TRBV7-2; D gene: -; J gene: TRBJ2-3; CDR3 protein: CASSLPQLRDTQYF; CDR3 DNA: TGTGCCAGCAGCTTACCTCAGCTCCGGGATACGCAGTATTTT
CDR3 length: 14; clone size: -; V gene: TRBV5-4; D gene: TRBD1; J gene: TRBJ2-4; CDR3 protein: CASSSGTAKNIQYF; CDR3 DNA: TGTGCCAGCAGCTCCGGGACAGCGAAAAACATTCAGTACTTC
CDR3 length: 14; clone size: once; V gene: TRBV4-3; D gene: -; J gene: TRBJ1-1; CDR3 protein: CASSQDPGRTEAFF; CDR3 DNA: TGCGCCAGCAGCCAAGATCCCGGGCGGACTGAAGCTTTCTTT
CDR3 length: 14; clone size: -; V gene: TRBV6-5; D gene: -; J gene: TRBJ1-2; CDR3 protein: CASSLGTTNYGYTF; CDR3 DNA: TGTGCCAGCAGTCTCGGGACGACTAACTATGGCTACACCTTC
CDR3 length: 16; clone size: -; V gene: TRBV4-1; D gene: -; J gene: TRBJ1-4; CDR3 protein: CASSQVIVGGTEKLFF; CDR3 DNA: TGCGCCAGCAGCCAAGTTATCGTGGGGGGCACAGAAAAACTGTTTTTT
CDR3 length: 15; clone size: -; V gene: TRBV15; D gene: -; J gene: TRBJ1-2; CDR3 protein: CATSRAGSAVDGYTF; CDR3 DNA: TGTGCCACCAGCAGAGCCGGATCGGCGGTGGATGGCTACACCTTC
CDR3 length: 14; clone size: -; V gene: TRBV27; D gene: -; J gene: TRBJ2-7; CDR3 protein: CASSFGPVPYEQYF; CDR3 DNA: TGTGCCAGCAGTTTCGGTCCGGTTCCCTACGAGCAGTACTTC
CDR3 length: 14; clone size: -; V gene: TRBV9; D gene: -; J gene: TRBJ2-4; CDR3 protein: CASSPFRQGNIQYF; CDR3 DNA: TGTGCCAGCAGCCCATTCAGGCAGGGGAACATTCAGTACTTC
CDR3 length: 15; clone size: -; V gene: TRBV19; D gene: -; J gene: TRBJ1-1; CDR3 protein: CASSSPGERNTEAFF; CDR3 DNA: TGTGCCAGTAGTTCCCCAGGGGAAAGAAACACTGAAGCTTTCTTT
CDR3 length: 11; clone size: -; V gene: TRBV5-1; D gene: -; J gene: TRBJ2-3; CDR3 protein: CASSSTDTQYF; CDR3 DNA: TGCGCCAGCAGTTCCACAGATACGCAGTATTTT
CDR3 length: 15; clone size: -; V gene: TRBV7-2; D gene: -; J gene: TRBJ1-1; CDR3 protein: CASSALREVNTEAFF; CDR3 DNA: TGTGCCAGCAGCGCCCTCAGAGAAGTGAACACTGAAGCTTTCTTT
CDR3 length: 14; clone size: -; V gene: TRBV30; D gene: -; J gene: TRBJ2-7; CDR3 protein: CAWSLAWGLYEQYF; CDR3 DNA: TGTGCCTGGAGTCTAGCCTGGGGGCTATACGAGCAGTACTTC
CDR3 length: 11; clone size: -; V gene: TRBV2; D gene: -; J gene: TRBJ1-1; CDR3 protein: CASSVGMNAFF; CDR3 DNA: TGTGCCAGCAGCGTCGGGATGAATGCTTTCTTT